This T cell receptor delta chain was captured by sequencing in a study of Vδ1+ human thymocytes. This clone showed up just a few times. Its matching antigen is unknown. Germline loops: CDR1 TSWWSYY, CDR2 QGS. The trim removed 2 bases at V and 2 bases at J, leaving 9 bases unmatched. The CDR3 length is 17 residues. Study findings and constraints: Despite high sort purity, approximately 21% of thymic T cell receptor delta sequences were Vdelta2. Thymic TRG and TRD repertoires appeared highly polyclonal, with Gaussian CDR3 length distributions.

Extracted RNA was reverse transcribed into cDNA. CDR3 amplicons came from multiplex PCR with pooled V-gene forward and constant-region reverse primers. TCRdb reanalysed the multiplex PCR reads with CATT. This sample has about 25,000 delta-chain clones, with roughly 6.7% found just once. The specimen was Vdelta1+ gamma-delta thymocytes from the thymus. Documented subset: FACS-sorted CD3+ TCRalphabeta- TCRVdelta1+ TCRVdelta2- thymocytes. The chain carries TRDV1 and TRDJ1; 9 bases align to TRDD3. The sequence derives from a girl under three years old who had congenital heart surgery. This CDR3 reads CALGEFGGIQGTDKLIF. In DNA form, the CDR3 reads TGTGCTCTTGGGGAATTTGGGGGGATACAGGGGACCGATAAACTCATCTTT.